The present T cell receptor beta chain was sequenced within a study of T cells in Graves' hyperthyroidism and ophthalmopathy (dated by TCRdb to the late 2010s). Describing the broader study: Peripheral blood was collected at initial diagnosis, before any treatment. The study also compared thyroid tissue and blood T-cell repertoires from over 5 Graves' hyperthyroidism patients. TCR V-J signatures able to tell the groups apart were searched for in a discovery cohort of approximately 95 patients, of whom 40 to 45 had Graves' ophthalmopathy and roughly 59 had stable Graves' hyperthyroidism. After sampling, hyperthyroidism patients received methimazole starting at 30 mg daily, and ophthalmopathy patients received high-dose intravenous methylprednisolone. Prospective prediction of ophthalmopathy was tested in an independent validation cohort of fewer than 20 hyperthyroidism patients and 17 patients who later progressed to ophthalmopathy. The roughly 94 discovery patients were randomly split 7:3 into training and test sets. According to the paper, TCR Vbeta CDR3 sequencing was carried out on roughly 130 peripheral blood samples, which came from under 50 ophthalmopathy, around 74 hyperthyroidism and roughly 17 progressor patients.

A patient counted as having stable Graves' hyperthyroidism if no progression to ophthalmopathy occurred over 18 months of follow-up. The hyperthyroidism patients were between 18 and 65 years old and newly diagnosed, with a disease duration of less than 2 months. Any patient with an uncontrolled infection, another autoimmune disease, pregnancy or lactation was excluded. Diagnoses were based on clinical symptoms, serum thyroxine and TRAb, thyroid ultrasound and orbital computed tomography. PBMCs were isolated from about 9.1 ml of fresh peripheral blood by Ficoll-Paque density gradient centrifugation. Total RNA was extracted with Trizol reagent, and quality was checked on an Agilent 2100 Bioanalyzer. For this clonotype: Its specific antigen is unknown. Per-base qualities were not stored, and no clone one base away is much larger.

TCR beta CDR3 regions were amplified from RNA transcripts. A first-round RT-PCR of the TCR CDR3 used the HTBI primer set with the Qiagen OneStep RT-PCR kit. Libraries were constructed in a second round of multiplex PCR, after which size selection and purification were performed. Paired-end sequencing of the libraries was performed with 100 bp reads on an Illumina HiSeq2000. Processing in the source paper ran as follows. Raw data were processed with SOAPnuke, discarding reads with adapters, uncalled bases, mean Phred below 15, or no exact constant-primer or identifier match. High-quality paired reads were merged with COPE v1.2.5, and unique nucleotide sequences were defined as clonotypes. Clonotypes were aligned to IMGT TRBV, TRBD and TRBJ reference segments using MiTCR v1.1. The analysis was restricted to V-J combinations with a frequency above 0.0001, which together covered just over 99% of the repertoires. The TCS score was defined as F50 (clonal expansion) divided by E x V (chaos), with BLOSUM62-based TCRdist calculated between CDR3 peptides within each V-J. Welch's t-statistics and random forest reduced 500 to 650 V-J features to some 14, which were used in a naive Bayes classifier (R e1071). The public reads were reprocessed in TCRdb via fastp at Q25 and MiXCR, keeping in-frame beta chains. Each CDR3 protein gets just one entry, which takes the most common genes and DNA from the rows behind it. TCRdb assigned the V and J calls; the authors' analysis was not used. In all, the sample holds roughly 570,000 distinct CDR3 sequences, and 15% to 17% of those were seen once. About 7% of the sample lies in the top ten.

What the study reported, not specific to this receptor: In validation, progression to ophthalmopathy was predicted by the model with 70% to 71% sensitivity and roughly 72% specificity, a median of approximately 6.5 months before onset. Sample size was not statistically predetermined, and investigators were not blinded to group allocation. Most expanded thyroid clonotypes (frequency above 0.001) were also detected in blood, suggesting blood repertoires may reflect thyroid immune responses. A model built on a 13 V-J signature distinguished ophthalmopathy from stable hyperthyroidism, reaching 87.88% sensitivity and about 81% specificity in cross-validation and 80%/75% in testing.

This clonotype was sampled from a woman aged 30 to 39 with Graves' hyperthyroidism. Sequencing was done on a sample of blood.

CDR3 reads: CASSIMSLGTNEKLFF. The DNA is as follows: TGTGCCAGCAGCATTATGAGCCTAGGAACTAATGAAAAACTGTTTTTT. This sequence uses TRBV6-1 and TRBJ1-4; there is no confident call for the D gene. CDR1 and CDR2 are drawn from the germline V gene: MNHNS, SASEGT. At the junction V is shortened by 6 bases and J by 1 base, with 15 bases in between. The CDR3 spans 16 residues, from the cysteine through the phenylalanine. Just the 48-base CDR3 DNA is kept, in frame starting at base 1.